This T cell receptor beta chain is from a study of cytomegalovirus exposure and HLA in healthy donors. Clones were sequenced by immunoSEQ multiplex PCR, and TCRdb holds only the in-frame ones, with some missing. The sample shows around 75,000 clones, around four fifths of them seen only once. The CDR3 contains 15 residues. Germline V lookup: CDR1 SEHNR, CDR2 FQNEAQ (reference sequence). Trimming took 3 bases from V and 6 from J, leaving 14 bases between them. This chain links TRBV7-9 with TRBJ1-4, with D tentatively TRBD1 (5 bases). The sample consisted of PBMCs. The clonotype originates from a man aged 25-40 years in good health and CMV-seronegative. The CDR3: CASSFYGGVDEKLFF. The CDR3 nucleotides are TGTGCCAGCAGCTTTTATGGAGGGGTGGATGAAAAACTGTTTTTT.